This record covers a single T cell receptor beta chain. Its antigen remains unidentified. The junction departs from germline at one end; a sequencing error may be responsible. This sample stems from a study of Graves' ophthalmopathy and Graves' hyperthyroidism. Background on the study: Peripheral blood collection took place at initial diagnosis, before any treatment.

Whole-study results and caveats: A 13-signature model separated ophthalmopathy from stable hyperthyroidism, 87.88% sensitivity, about 81% specificity.

This CDR3 spans 12 amino acids. Germline V gene lookup returns CDR1 SNHLY and CDR2 FYNNEI. TCR beta CDR3 amplification used RNA transcripts. An opening RT-PCR round employed HTBI primers and preceded a second-round multiplex PCR. TCRdb redid the calling of the multiplex PCR reads with MiXCR, one entry per CDR3 protein. The data contain about 660,000 distinct CDR3 sequences, over 40% of them singletons. The TCR comes from an adult man with Graves' ophthalmopathy. What was sequenced was peripheral blood. The chain recombines TRBV2 with TRBJ1-5; 7 bases fit TRBD1. CDR3 loop: CAGRGEGEPQHF. The CDR3 DNA reads as TGTGCCGGCAGGGGGGAGGGAGAGCCCCAGCATTTT.